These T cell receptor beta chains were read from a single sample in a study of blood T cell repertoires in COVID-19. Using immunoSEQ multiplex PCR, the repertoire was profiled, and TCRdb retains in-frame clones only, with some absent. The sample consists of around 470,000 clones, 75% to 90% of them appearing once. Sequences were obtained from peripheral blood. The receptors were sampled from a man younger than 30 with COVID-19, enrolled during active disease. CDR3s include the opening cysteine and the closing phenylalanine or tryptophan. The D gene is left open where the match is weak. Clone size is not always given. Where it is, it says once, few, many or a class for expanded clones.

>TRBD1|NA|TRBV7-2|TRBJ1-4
TGTGCCAGCAGCCTGCAGGGGGCAAGTAATGAAAAACTGTTTTTT
CASSLQGASNEKLFF
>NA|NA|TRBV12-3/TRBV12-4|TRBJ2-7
TGTGCCAGCAGTTTATCCAGCGATGGGCAGTACTTC
CASSLSSDGQYF
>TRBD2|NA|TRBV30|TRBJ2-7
TGTGCCGCCGGGACTATCTCCTACGAGCAGTACTTC
CAAGTISYEQYF
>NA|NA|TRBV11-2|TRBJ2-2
TGTGCCAGCAGCTTAGGCGTTCTGAACACCGGGGAGCTGTTTTTT
CASSLGVLNTGELFF
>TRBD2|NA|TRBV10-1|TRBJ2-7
TGCGCCAGCAGTGAAGGAGGTAGCGGGGGGTACGAGCAGTACTTC
CASSEGGSGGYEQYF
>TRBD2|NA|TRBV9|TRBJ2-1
TGTGCCAGCACCCCCTCCGGGGGGGTCGACAATGAGCAGTTCTTC
CASTPSGGVDNEQFF
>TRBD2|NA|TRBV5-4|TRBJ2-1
TGTGCCAGCAGCTCGGGGGGGACTCTCTACAATGAGCAGTTCTTC
CASSSGGTLYNEQFF
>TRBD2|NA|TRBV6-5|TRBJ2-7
TGTGCCAGCAGTACCGGACTAGCGGCCTACGAGCAGTACTTC
CASSTGLAAYEQYF
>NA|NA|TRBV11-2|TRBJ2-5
TGTGCCAGCAGCTTAGGTTTTCAGGGGGAGACCCAGTACTTC
CASSLGFQGETQYF
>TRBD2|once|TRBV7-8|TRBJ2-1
TGTGCCAGCAGCTTAGGCCCCCTACGGGGGGGTCACAATGAGCAGTTCTTC
CASSLGPLRGGHNEQFF
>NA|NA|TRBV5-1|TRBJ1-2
TGCGCCAGCAGCTTGGAGGGGCGGGGAAGGGGCTACACCTTC
CASSLEGRGRGYTF
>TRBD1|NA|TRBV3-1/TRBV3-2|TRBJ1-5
TGTGCCAGCAGCCCGGACAGGGTCGGTCAGCCCCAGCATTTT
CASSPDRVGQPQHF
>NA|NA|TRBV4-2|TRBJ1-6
TGTGCCAGCAGCCAAGAGGCACCACCCCTCCACTTT
CASSQEAPPLHF
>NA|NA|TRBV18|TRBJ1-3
TGTGCCAGCTCACCATTAAGACTGGACTCTGGAAACACCATATATTTT
CASSPLRLDSGNTIYF
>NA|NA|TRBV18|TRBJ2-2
TGTGCCAGCTCACCTCTAGCGAATTCTAGATATAACACCGGGGAGCTGTTTTTT
CASSPLANSRYNTGELFF
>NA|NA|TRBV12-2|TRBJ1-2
TGTGCAAGTCGCTTAGATGGGCGGGAGGGCTATGGCTACACCTTC
CASRLDGREGYGYTF
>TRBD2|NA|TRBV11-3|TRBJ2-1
TGTGCCAGCAGCGGCCTAGCGGGAGAGAGTGAGCAGTTCTTC
CASSGLAGESEQFF
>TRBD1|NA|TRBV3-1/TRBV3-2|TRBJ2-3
TGTGCCAGCAGCCAAGAACCAGGGGACAGGAGCACAGATACGCAGTATTTT
CASSQEPGDRSTDTQYF
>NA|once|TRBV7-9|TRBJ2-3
TGTGCCAGCAGCTTAGTACGACAGGCCACAGATACGCAGTATTTT
CASSLVRQATDTQYF
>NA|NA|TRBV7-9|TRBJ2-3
TGTGCCAGCAGCTCTCCCACAGATACGCAGTATTTT
CASSSPTDTQYF
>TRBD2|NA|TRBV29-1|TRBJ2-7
TGCAGCGTTGAACGAGCGGGGGCCTACGAGCAGTACTTC
CSVERAGAYEQYF
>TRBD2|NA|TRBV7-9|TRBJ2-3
TGTGCCAGCAGCGGCACTAGCGGGGCGTCAGATACGCAGTATTTT
CASSGTSGASDTQYF
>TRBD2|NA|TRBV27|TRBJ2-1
TGTGCCAGCAGTTTATCATCCTCTAGCGGGAGAACGAACAATGAGCAGTTCTTC
CASSLSSSSGRTNNEQFF
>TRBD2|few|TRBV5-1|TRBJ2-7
TGCGCCAGCAGCGGTACTAGCGGGAGCTCCTACGAGCAGTACTTC
CASSGTSGSSYEQYF
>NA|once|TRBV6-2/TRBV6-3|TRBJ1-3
TGTGCCAGCAGTCACACCGGGACACGGGGAAACACCATATATTTT
CASSHTGTRGNTIYF
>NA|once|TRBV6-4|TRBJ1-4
TGTGCCAGCAATCCACCGAGTACAACTAATGAAAAACTGTTTTTT
CASNPPSTTNEKLFF
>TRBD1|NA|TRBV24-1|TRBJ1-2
TGTGCCACCAGCGAGACAGGGGTTAACTATGGCTACACCTTC
CATSETGVNYGYTF
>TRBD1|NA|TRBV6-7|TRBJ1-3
TGTGCCAAGTGGGGACAGGGGATCTCTGGAAACACCATATATTTT
CAKWGQGISGNTIYF
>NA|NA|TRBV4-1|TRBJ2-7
TGCGCCAGCAGCCAAGATGCCAGCGGGCTCTCCTACGAGCAGTACTTC
CASSQDASGLSYEQYF
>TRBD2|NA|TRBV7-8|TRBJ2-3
TGTGCCAGCAGCCTTGTAGGAGGGACTAGCGGGGGGGCTGATACGCAGTATTTT
CASSLVGGTSGGADTQYF
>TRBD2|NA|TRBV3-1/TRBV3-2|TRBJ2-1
TGTGCCAGCAGCCAACTGACTAGCGGGATGGGTCGGGCCTACAATGAGCAGTTCTTC
CASSQLTSGMGRAYNEQFF
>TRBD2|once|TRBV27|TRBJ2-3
TGTGCCAGCAGTACCTACCGACTAGCGGGAGGGTTAGATACGCAGTATTTT
CASSTYRLAGGLDTQYF
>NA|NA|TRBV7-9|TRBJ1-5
TGTGCCAGCAGCCAAACAGGGTACCAGCCCCAGCATTTT
CASSQTGYQPQHF
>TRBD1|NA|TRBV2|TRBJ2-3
TGTGCCAGCAGTGAATATGGGACAGCAGGCTTCACAGATACGCAGTATTTT
CASSEYGTAGFTDTQYF
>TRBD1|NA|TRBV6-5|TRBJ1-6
TGTGCCAGCAGCTCCGGGACAGGGGATTCACCCCTCCACTTT
CASSSGTGDSPLHF
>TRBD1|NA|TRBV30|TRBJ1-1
TGTGCCTGGAGGGATAGGACAGGGGCGGTGGCTGAAGCTTTCTTT
CAWRDRTGAVAEAFF
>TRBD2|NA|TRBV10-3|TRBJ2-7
TGTGCCATCAGTGAGACGAGGACTAGCGGAGACGAGCAGTACTTC
CAISETRTSGDEQYF
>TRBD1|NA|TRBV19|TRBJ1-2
TGTGCCAGTAGTATAAGTTTCAGGACAGGGAATGGCTACACCTTC
CASSISFRTGNGYTF
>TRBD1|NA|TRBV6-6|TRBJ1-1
TGTGCCAGCAGACCCATCCCCGGGACAGATGAAGCTTTCTTT
CASRPIPGTDEAFF
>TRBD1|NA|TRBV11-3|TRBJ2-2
TGTGCCAGCAGCTGGACTCAGGGGGCACGAACCGGGGAGCTGTTTTTT
CASSWTQGARTGELFF
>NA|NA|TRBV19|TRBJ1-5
TGTGCCAGTAATACCGCCCGGGGTCCCCAGCATTTT
CASNTARGPQHF
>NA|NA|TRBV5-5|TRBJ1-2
TGTGCCAGCAGCTTTGTGGGGAGGATAGCTAACTATGGCTACACCTTC
CASSFVGRIANYGYTF
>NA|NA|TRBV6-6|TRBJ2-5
TGTGCCAGCACCCTACACGGGGGCCAAGAGACCCAGTACTTC
CASTLHGGQETQYF
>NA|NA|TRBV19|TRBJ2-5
TGTGCCAGTAGTATAGAGGGCGGGGCTCAAGAGACCCAGTACTTC
CASSIEGGAQETQYF
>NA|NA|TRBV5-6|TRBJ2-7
TGTGCCAGCAGCTTTAAATTGAGGGTCCCGTACGAGCAGTACTTC
CASSFKLRVPYEQYF
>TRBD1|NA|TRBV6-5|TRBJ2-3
TGTGCCAGCAGTCCTGGACAGGGGAGCACAGATACGCAGTATTTT
CASSPGQGSTDTQYF
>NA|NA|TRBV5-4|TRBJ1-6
TGTGCCAGCAGCTTGGCCGATTCACCCCTCCACTTT
CASSLADSPLHF
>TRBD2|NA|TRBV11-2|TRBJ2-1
TGTGCCAGCAGCTTGGAACTAGCGGGCTACAATGAGCAGTTCTTC
CASSLELAGYNEQFF